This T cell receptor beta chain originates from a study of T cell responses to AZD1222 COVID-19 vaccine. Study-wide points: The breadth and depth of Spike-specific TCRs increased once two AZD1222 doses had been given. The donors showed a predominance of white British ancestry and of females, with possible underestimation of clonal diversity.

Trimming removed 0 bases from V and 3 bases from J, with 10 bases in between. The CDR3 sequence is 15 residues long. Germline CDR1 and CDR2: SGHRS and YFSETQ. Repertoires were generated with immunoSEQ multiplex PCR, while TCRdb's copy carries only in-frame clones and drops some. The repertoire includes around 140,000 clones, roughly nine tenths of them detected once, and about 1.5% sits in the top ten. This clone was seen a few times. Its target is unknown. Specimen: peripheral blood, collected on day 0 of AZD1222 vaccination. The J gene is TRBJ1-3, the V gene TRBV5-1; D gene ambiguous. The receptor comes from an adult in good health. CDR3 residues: CASSLGSGLGNTIYF. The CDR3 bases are TGCGCCAGCAGCTTGGGTTCCGGGCTTGGAAACACCATATATTTT.